This TCR beta chain was sequenced during a study of metastatic and nonmetastatic thyroid tumors. No treatment had been given to any patient before thyroid surgery. MiXCR was used by TCRdb to re-call the PCR reads. Of 50,000 to 65,000 clones detected, approximately 15% appear once; the ten largest clones hold approximately 3%. Germline-derived CDR1 and CDR2 are SGHAT and FQNNGV. The CDR3 has 16 amino acids. Trimming stripped 5 bases from V and 2 bases from J, with 18 bases between. This chain connects TRBV11-2 to TRBJ2-5, with D maybe TRBD2 (6 bases). This TCR was recovered from a female donor with papillary thyroid cancer or a benign thyroid nodule (not recorded which). Some clones in this sample may be carry-over from other donors' samples. Sequenced sample: blood. DNA for the CDR3: TGTGCCAGCAGCCCCAGGACTATCGTGCTACAAGAGACCCAGTACTTC. As protein: CASSPRTIVLQETQYF. Based on the CDR3 plus reference TRBV11-2 and TRBJ2-5, the full variable domain is EAGVAQSPRYKIIEKRQSVAFWCNPISGHATLYWYQQILGQGPKLLIQFQNNGVVDDSQLPKDRFSAERLKGVDSTLKIQPAKLEDSAVYLCASSPRTIVLQETQYFGPGTRLLVL.